The present entry profiles one TCR beta chain with its context. The antigen is unknown. The sample belongs to a study of blood T cells in healthy people across ages. A second PCR of roughly 7 to 11 cycles used a sample-barcoded 5' primer and a J-beta primer mix. TCRdb called the 5' RACE reads again in MiXCR, with one record for every CDR3 protein. Of about 1.8 million distinct CDR3 sequences in the sample, about 50% were seen once. Points from the study as a whole: Comparison with aged donors showed that long-lived donors had more naive CD4+ cells and higher diversity. Changes in expanded clonotypes were possibly confounded, as the CMV status of donors was unknown.

Sequencing input: blood. The sequence was obtained from a woman in her 40s in good health.

The CDR3, as DNA: TGTGCCGGATCCGGAGGCACAGATACGCAGTATTTT. Translation: CAGSGGTDTQYF. The chain has TRBV7-9 and TRBJ2-3; no clear D gene. Germline CDR1 is SEHNR and CDR2 is FQNEAQ (reference sequence). The CDR3 extends over 12 amino acids. V dropped 11 bases and J dropped 1 base, with 10 bases sitting between them.